This T cell receptor beta chain was documented in a study of blood T cell repertoires in COVID-19. Germline CDR1 and CDR2: LGHDT and YNNKEL (reference sequence). Deletions cut 0 bases from V and 0 bases from J, with 5 bases between. The CDR3 spans 14 residues. A few counts support this clone. The protocol was immunoSEQ multiplex PCR, while the TCRdb copy is restricted to in-frame clones and leaves out a portion. The repertoire has approximately 330,000 clones, approximately 86% of them found once; the top ten carry just over 9.5%. The source material was peripheral blood. The V and J genes are TRBV3-1 (or the pseudogene TRBV3-2) and TRBJ1-1; TRBD1 might be the D (5 bases). This clonotype was obtained from a man aged 25 to 40 with COVID-19, enrolled during active disease. CDR3 coding DNA: TGTGCCAGCAGCCAAGAACAGGTGAACACTGAAGCTTTCTTT. This sequence encodes CASSQEQVNTEAFF.